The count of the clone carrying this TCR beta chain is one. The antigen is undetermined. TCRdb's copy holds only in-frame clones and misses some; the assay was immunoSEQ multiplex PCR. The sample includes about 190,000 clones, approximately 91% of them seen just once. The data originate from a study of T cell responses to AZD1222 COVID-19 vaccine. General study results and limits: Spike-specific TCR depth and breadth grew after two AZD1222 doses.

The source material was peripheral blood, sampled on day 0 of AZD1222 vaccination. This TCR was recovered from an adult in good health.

The CDR3 sequence: CASVATFSNQPQHF. In DNA, the CDR3 is TGTGCCAGCGTGGCAACCTTTAGCAATCAGCCCCAGCATTTT. This chain joins TRBV7-8 and TRBJ1-5; D not resolved. The CDR3 has 14 amino acids. Looked up from germline, CDR1 is SGHVS and CDR2 is FQNEAQ. Deletions cut 8 bases from V and 0 bases from J, with 11 bases between.